One and the same sample provided the 24 T cell receptor beta chains below, sequenced in a study of shared clonotypes between healthy human individuals. Using immunoSEQ multiplex PCR, the repertoire was profiled, and TCRdb retains in-frame clones only, with some absent. The table shows some 980,000 clones, with over 75% occurring only once. The sample consisted of memory CD4+ T cells sorted from blood. This sample's subset: CD45RA-negative fraction. The source of these receptors is a man younger than 30 in good health.

This chain links TRBV19 with TRBJ1-4; 8 bases fit TRBD1. CDR3 size: 14 residues. Germline-derived CDR1 and CDR2 are LNHDA and SQIVND (reference sequence). Losses at the gene ends were 6 bases for V and 0 bases for J; bases not matched to a gene: 0. The CDR3 DNA follows: TGTGCCAGTAGGGGACAGGCAACTAATGAAAAACTGTTTTTT. Protein: CASRGQATNEKLFF.

This clone was detected only a few times. The CDR3 here is CASSQPTGNSYGYTF. The CDR3 DNA is TGCGCCAGCAGCCAACCTACAGGGAACTCCTATGGCTACACCTTC. The rearrangement links TRBV4-1 to TRBJ1-2; possibly TRBD1 for D (6 bases). In germline, CDR1 is MGHRA, CDR2 YSYEKL. V lost 2 bases to trimming and J lost 4 bases, with 14 bases between them. This CDR3 contains 15 residues.

The rearrangement uses TRBV27 and TRBJ2-7; weak D call: TRBD2 (7 bases). This CDR3 comprises 14 residues. Germline loops: CDR1 MNHEY, CDR2 SMNVEV (reference sequence). Trimming took 10 bases from V and 4 from J, leaving 20 bases between them. The CDR3 DNA reads TGTGCCACCGCTTGGGGGGGGCTACCTTACGAGCAGTACTTC. This codes for CATAWGGLPYEQYF.

The genes are TRBV10-3 and TRBJ1-5; 7 nucleotides align to TRBD1. The V and J ends lost 2 bases and 3 bases, in that order; junction bases with no gene match: 7. This CDR3 is built from 16 residues. CDR1 and CDR2 (germline): ENHRY, SYGVKD. The CDR3 bases are TGTGCCATCAGTGAGGGACAGGCGTCTATCAATCAGCCCCAGCATTTT. Translating it yields CAISEGQASINQPQHF.

This clone was seen only a few times. The CDR3 reads CASSVGLAGSSTDTQYF. The CDR3 coding sequence is TGTGCCAGCAGCGTGGGACTAGCGGGAAGTAGCACAGATACGCAGTATTTT. The chain is built from TRBV9 and TRBJ2-3; TRBD2 matches 13 bases. Germline lookup yields CDR1 SGDLS and CDR2 YYNGEE. CDR3 length equals 17 residues. V lost 2 bases, J lost 0 bases, and 3 bases stayed unmatched.

The gene calls are TRBV7-2 and TRBJ1-4; D not certain. This CDR3 spans 13 amino acids. V was trimmed by 2 bases and J by 5 bases, leaving 6 bases between them. The germline CDR1 and CDR2 sequences are SGHTA and FQGNSA. The CDR3 nucleotides are TGTGCCAGCAGCTTACACAGAAATGAAAAACTGTTTTTT. This translates into CASSLHRNEKLFF.

A note on this clone: One junction end does not reproduce the germline sequence, and a read error may be involved. J is TRBJ1-2 and V is TRBV10-3, with D perhaps matching TRBD1 (6 bases). The CDR3 length is 11 residues. Looked up from germline, CDR1 is ENHRY and CDR2 is SYGVKD. CDR3: CASSWTEYYTF. The CDR3 DNA reads as TGTGCCAGCAGTTGGACAGAGTACTACACCTTC.

The rearrangement uses TRBV30 and TRBJ1-2; D possibly corresponds to TRBD1 (5 bases). Germline V gene sequence: CDR1 GTSNPN, CDR2 SVGIG (reference sequence). This CDR3 has 12 amino acids. Trimming took 3 bases from V and 7 from J, leaving 12 bases between them. The CDR3 bases are TGTGCCTGGAGCAACAGGTTAGGTGGCTACACCTTC. Residues: CAWSNRLGGYTF.

In this sample, this clone turned up once. The CDR3 DNA reads as TGTGCGATCAGGGAGGGGGCCGGCACAGATACGCAGTATTTT. Translating it yields CAIREGAGTDTQYF. The V call is TRBV2, the J call TRBJ2-3; D is tentatively TRBD1 or TRBD2 (7 bases each). The CDR3 has 14 residues. Germline V lookup: CDR1 SNHLY, CDR2 FYNNEI.

This rearrangement joins TRBV19 to TRBJ1-3, with a tentative D call TRBD1 (6 bases). This CDR3 comprises 16 residues. Per the germline V gene, CDR1 is LNHDA and CDR2 is SQIVND (reference sequence). The germline V and J ends were trimmed by 5 bases and 0 bases, with 14 bases remaining between them. The CDR3 is CASSVPGHPSGNTIYF. The DNA of the CDR3 is TGTGCCAGTAGTGTGCCGGGACACCCCTCTGGAAACACCATATATTTT.

The rearrangement uses TRBV5-1 and TRBJ2-3; unclear D gene. CDR3 size: 14 residues. With 4 bases removed from V and 2 bases from J, the gap between germline ends came to 11 bases. Germline V gives CDR1 SGHRS, CDR2 YFSETQ. The CDR3 sequence: CASSLGDTTDTQYF. The DNA for the CDR3 is TGCGCCAGCAGCCTTGGAGACACCACAGATACGCAGTATTTT.

Many counts were recorded for this clone. The chain uses TRBV30 and TRBJ1-4; D remains unclear. The V end was cut by 2 bases, the J end by 8 bases, with 6 bases between. Germline CDR1 is GTSNPN and CDR2 is SVGIG (reference sequence). CDR3 length equals 11 residues. The CDR3 bases are TGTGCCTGGAGTAAATCGGAAAAACTGTTTTTT. Translation: CAWSKSEKLFF.

The V and J genes are TRBV5-4 and TRBJ2-7; D is ambiguous. CDR1 is SGHNT, CDR2 YYREEE, per germline (reference sequence). Trimming shortened V by 2 bases and J by 5 bases, and 14 bases separated the two germline ends. CDR3 length equals 14 residues. Here the CDR3 DNA reads TGTGCCAGCAGCTTTGTGGCGCAGTCCCACGAGCAGTACTTC. Its translation: CASSFVAQSHEQYF.

This clone was counted a single time. Written as DNA, the CDR3 is TGTGCCAGCAGCCTAAATGTCCCTGAGGCCCAGTACTTC. This encodes CASSLNVPEAQYF. The genes are TRBV11-2 and TRBJ2-5; D call uncertain. Germline assignment: CDR1 SGHAT and CDR2 FQNNGV. This CDR3 has 13 amino acids. V gave up 5 bases and J gave up 9 bases, with 16 bases separating them.

CDR3 nucleotide sequence: TGTGCCAGCAGACGCCTCTCAAGCCCTGGCGATGGCTACACCTTC. Translating it yields CASRRLSSPGDGYTF. The rearrangement joins TRBV27 to TRBJ1-2; no clear D. Germline values: CDR1 MNHEY, CDR2 SMNVEV (reference sequence). There are 15 residues in the CDR3. Trimming cost V 6 bases and J 6 bases, with 20 bases left between them.

A note on this clone: A junction boundary mismatches the germline segment, possibly from a read error. The chain joins TRBV5-3 to TRBJ1-1; TRBD1 might be the D (6 bases). TRBV5-3 is labeled an ORF, and its function is uncertain. CDR3 length: 13 amino acids. The CDR3 is CASSFTGQTEAFF. CDR3 coding DNA: TGTGCCAGCAGCTTCACAGGGCAGACTGAAGCTTTCTTT.

The chain recombines TRBV28 with TRBJ1-1, with D maybe TRBD1 (5 bases). The germline V and J ends were trimmed by 2 bases and 6 bases, with 13 bases remaining between them. Germline V gene sequence: CDR1 MDHEN, CDR2 SYDVKM. CDR3 length: 14 amino acids. CDR3 nucleotides: TGTGCCAGCAGTTTACCCCTGGGGCCTGCTGAAGCTTTCTTT. Its protein is CASSLPLGPAEAFF. Variable domain in full (rest from reference TRBV28 and TRBJ1-1): DVKVTQSSRYLVKRTGEKVFLECVQDMDHENMFWYRQDPGLGLRLIYFSYDVKMKEKGDIPEGYSVSREKKERFSLILESASTNQTSMYLCASSLPLGPAEAFFGQGTRLTVV.

This clone appeared a few times. Other DNA sequences from this sample encode an identical CDR3 as well. The chain links TRBV6-1 to TRBJ2-3; possibly TRBD2 for D (6 bases). The germline V gene has CDR1 MNHNS and CDR2 SASEGT. The CDR3 runs 13 residues. The V end was cut by 6 bases, the J end by 3 bases, with 10 bases between. The CDR3 reads CASRGGRTDTQYF. The CDR3 DNA is TGTGCCAGCAGGGGAGGTAGAACAGATACGCAGTATTTT.

CDR3 loop: CASSYRGSRGELFF. CDR3 bases: TGTGCCAGCAGTTACAGGGGGAGTCGCGGGGAGCTGTTTTTT. The chain has TRBV27 and TRBJ2-2, with 8 bases matching TRBD1. Germline CDR1 reads MNHEY; CDR2 reads SMNVEV (reference sequence). The V and J ends lost 4 bases and 7 bases, in that order; junction bases with no gene match: 5. CDR3 length equals 14 residues.

This chain uses TRBV5-1 with TRBJ2-1, with D possibly called TRBD1 or TRBD2 (6 bases each). V lost 3 bases, J lost 4 bases, and 17 bases lay in between. The CDR3 contains 16 residues. Germline V gives CDR1 SGHRS, CDR2 YFSETQ. CDR3: CASSSGAAVVYNEQFF. The CDR3 DNA is TGCGCCAGCAGCTCGGGGGCGGCCGTGGTTTACAATGAGCAGTTCTTC.

The rearrangement links TRBV4-1 to TRBJ2-1, with D possibly being TRBD1 (6 bases). Per the germline V gene, CDR1 is MGHRA and CDR2 is YSYEKL. This CDR3 comprises 17 residues. V was trimmed by 0 bases and J by 8 bases, leaving 20 bases between them. In DNA form, the CDR3 reads TGCGCCAGCAGCCAAGAGAGGGCGGCAGGGGCATCGGATGAGCAGTTCTTC. Translating it yields CASSQERAAGASDEQFF.

The chain joins TRBV7-2 to TRBJ2-5; no clear D. The CDR3 sequence is 14 residues long. V was pared by 4 bases and J by 5 bases, with 14 bases between. The germline CDR1 and CDR2 sequences are SGHTA and FQGNSA. CDR3 nucleotide sequence: TGTGCCAGCAGCTCCGGCCAACCGAGGGAGACCCAGTACTTC. Translation: CASSSGQPRETQYF.

V and J are TRBV7-3 and TRBJ2-2; 7 positions match TRBD2. The germline CDR1 and CDR2 sequences are SGHTA and FQGTGA. CDR3 length equals 16 residues. The V and J ends lost 1 base and 2 bases, in that order; junction bases with no gene match: 4. DNA of the CDR3: TGTGCCAGCAGCTTAAGTCCGGGGGGAAACACCGGGGAGCTGTTTTTT. Its translation is CASSLSPGGNTGELFF.

The rearrangement joins TRBV29-1 to TRBJ1-2; a weak D match, TRBD1 (5 bases). The CDR3 has 15 amino acids. V was pared by 4 bases and J by 0 bases, with 15 bases between. Germline CDR1 reads SQVTM; CDR2 reads ANQGSEA. Here the CDR3 DNA reads TGCAGCGTTGGGGTTGGGGTAGGGGCTAACTATGGCTACACCTTC. Translated, it gives CSVGVGVGANYGYTF. The full variable domain, with the rest looked up from reference TRBV29-1 and TRBJ1-2, is SAVISQKPSRDICQRGTSLTIQCQVDSQVTMMFWYRQQPGQSLTLIATANQGSEATYESGFVIDKFPISRPNLTFSTLTVSNMSPEDSSIYLCSVGVGVGANYGYTFGSGTRLTVV.